This T cell receptor beta chain appears in the sequencing data of a study of Graves' ophthalmopathy and Graves' hyperthyroidism. RNA transcripts were the source from which TCR beta CDR3 regions were amplified. The first round was an RT-PCR with HTBI primers, and the second round was a multiplex PCR. TCRdb reprocessed the multiplex PCR reads via MiXCR and lists one record per CDR3 protein. The table shows roughly 500,000 distinct CDR3 sequences, with approximately 15% occurring only once. Uncontrolled infections, other autoimmune diseases, pregnancy or lactation barred patients from enrollment. Clinicians made diagnoses from clinical symptoms, serum thyroxine, TRAb, thyroid ultrasound and orbital computed tomography. This clonotype occurred many times. The specimen was blood. The sequence was collected from a woman aged 30 to 39 with Graves' ophthalmopathy.

DNA for the CDR3: TGTGCCAGCAGCTTAAGTTTACGCGGGGGCCTCTCCTACGAGCAGTACTTC. It yields the protein CASSLSLRGGLSYEQYF. V usage is TRBV7-2 and J usage is TRBJ2-7, with D tentatively TRBD2 (7 bases). Germline CDR1 SGHTA, CDR2 FQGNSA. The length of the CDR3 is 17 residues. V lost 2 bases and J lost 0, with 17 bases in between.